Following are 10 T cell receptor beta chains from one sample sequenced in a study of T cells after yellow fever vaccination. MiXCR was run by TCRdb on the 5' RACE reads, yielding one entry per CDR3 protein. Here the sample spans about 300,000 distinct CDR3 sequences, around 10% being singletons. The specimen comprised CD4+ T cells sorted from PBMCs, sampled 5 days after the yellow fever booster vaccination. The receptors originated from a man younger than 35 who received the YFV17D yellow fever vaccine.

This clonotype was seen more than once but under ten times. The V call is TRBV18, the J call TRBJ2-5; TRBD1 might be the D (5 bases). V shed 6 bases and J shed 0 bases, with 14 bases lying between them. This CDR3 has 15 amino acids. The germline gives CDR1 KGHSH, CDR2 LQKENI. The CDR3 loop reads CASSPPPGYQETQYF. In DNA, the CDR3 is TGTGCCAGCTCCCCGCCTCCAGGGTACCAAGAGACCCAGTACTTC.

This clonotype has a count of ten or more. The chain employs TRBV7-2 and TRBJ2-6; D is undetermined. Trimming took off 5 bases at V and 10 bases at J, with 12 bases between the two ends. The germline V gene has CDR1 SGHTA and CDR2 FQGNSA. The CDR3 loop spans 13 amino acids. The CDR3 nucleotides read TGTGCCAGCAGCCAAGGTGGAGAGAACGTCCTGACTTTC. This gives the protein CASSQGGENVLTF.

This clonotype has only a few counts. The chain is built from TRBV7-9 and TRBJ1-1; no firm D call. The CDR3 sequence is 15 residues long. V dropped 3 bases and J dropped 0 bases, with 11 bases sitting between them. Germline lookup yields CDR1 SEHNR and CDR2 FQNEAQ (reference sequence). CDR3 sequence: CASSLGTNLNTEAFF. The CDR3 DNA follows: TGTGCCAGCAGCTTGGGTACCAATTTGAACACTGAAGCTTTCTTT.

Many counts were recorded for this clonotype. J is TRBJ1-1 and V is TRBV10-2; D gene ambiguous. The CDR3 totals 12 residues. CDR1 is WSHSY, CDR2 SAAADI, per germline. V dropped 4 bases and J dropped 11 bases, with 14 bases sitting between them. CDR3 sequence: CASSADILGAFF. CDR3 nucleotide sequence: TGCGCCAGCAGTGCAGACATCTTGGGGGCTTTCTTT.

Only a few counts were recorded for this clonotype. The chain employs TRBV5-1 and TRBJ1-5; tentatively, D is TRBD1 (5 bases). Germline CDR1 SGHRS, CDR2 YFSETQ. Trimming removed 0 bases at V and 0 bases at J, with 13 bases between. CDR3 length: 17 residues. CDR3 in amino acids: CASSLDGGLYSNQPQHF. CDR3 nucleotides: TGCGCCAGCAGCTTGGATGGGGGACTTTATAGCAATCAGCCCCAGCATTTT.

This chain joins TRBV18 and TRBJ1-5, with D possibly matching TRBD1 (6 bases). The germline V gene has CDR1 KGHSH and CDR2 LQKENI. This CDR3 has 15 amino acids. With 3 bases removed from V and 3 bases from J, the gap between germline ends came to 12 bases. The CDR3 spells CASSPRTEYNQPQHF. CDR3 coding DNA: TGTGCCAGCTCACCTCGGACAGAGTACAATCAGCCCCAGCATTTT.

V is TRBV7-2 and J is TRBJ2-7; 7 nucleotides align to TRBD1. The CDR3 is 13 residues long. Germline assignment: CDR1 SGHTA and CDR2 FQGNSA. J gave up 4 bases and V 2 bases, and 2 bases lay outside the gene matches. CDR3 sequence reads: CASSLKGAYEQYF. The DNA for the CDR3 is TGTGCCAGCAGCTTAAAGGGGGCATACGAGCAGTACTTC.

In its sample, this clonotype was seen a few times. The chain links TRBV3-1 to TRBJ2-1; the match to TRBD2 covers 8 bases. The V and J ends lost 3 bases and 0 bases, in that order; junction bases with no gene match: 10. Looked up from germline, CDR1 is LGHDT and CDR2 is YNNKEL (reference sequence). The CDR3 sequence is 18 residues long. The CDR3 spells CASSQGVAGGTSYNEQFF. CDR3 DNA sequence: TGTGCCAGCAGCCAGGGGGTTGCGGGGGGAACCTCCTACAATGAGCAGTTCTTC.

This clonotype was seen ten or more times. The chain links TRBV20-1 to TRBJ1-5; 7 nucleotides line up with TRBD1. The CDR3 loop spans 14 amino acids. V lost 5 bases and J lost 4; bases outside the gene matches: 8. Germline V gene data show CDR1 as DFQATT and CDR2 as SNEGSKA (reference sequence). The CDR3 coding sequence is TGCAGTGCTTACGCAGGGGGAACTAATCAGCCCCAGCATTTT. Translating gives CSAYAGGTNQPQHF.

This chain uses TRBV20-1 with TRBJ2-5, with 8 bases that match TRBD2. The CDR3 runs to 13 residues. Germline V gene sequence: CDR1 DFQATT, CDR2 SNEGSKA (reference sequence). The CDR3 sequence: CTTSSGSFETQYF. DNA of the CDR3: TGCACTACCTCTAGCGGGTCCTTCGAGACCCAGTACTTC.